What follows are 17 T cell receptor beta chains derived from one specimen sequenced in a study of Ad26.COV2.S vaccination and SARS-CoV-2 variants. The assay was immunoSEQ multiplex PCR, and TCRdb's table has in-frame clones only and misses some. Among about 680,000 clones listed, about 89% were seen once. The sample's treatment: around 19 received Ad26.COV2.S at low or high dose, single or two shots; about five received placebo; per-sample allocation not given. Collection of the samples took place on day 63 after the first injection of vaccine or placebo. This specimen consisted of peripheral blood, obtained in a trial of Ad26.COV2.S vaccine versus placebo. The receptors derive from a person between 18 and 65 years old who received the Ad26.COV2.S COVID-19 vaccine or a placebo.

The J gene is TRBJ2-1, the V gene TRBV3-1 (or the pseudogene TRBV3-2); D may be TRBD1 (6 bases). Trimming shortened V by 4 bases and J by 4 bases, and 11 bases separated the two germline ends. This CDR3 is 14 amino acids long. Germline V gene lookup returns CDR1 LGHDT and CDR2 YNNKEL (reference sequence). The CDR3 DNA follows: TGTGCCAGCAGCCCAGGGACACGTTACAATGAGCAGTTCTTC. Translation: CASSPGTRYNEQFF.

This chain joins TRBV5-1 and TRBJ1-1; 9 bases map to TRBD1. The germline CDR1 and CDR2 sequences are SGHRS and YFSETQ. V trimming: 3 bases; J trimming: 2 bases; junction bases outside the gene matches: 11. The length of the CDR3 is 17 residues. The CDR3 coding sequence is TGCGCCAGCAGCTCCCCCGGGACAGGGAGGATAAACACTGAAGCTTTCTTT. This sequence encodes CASSSPGTGRINTEAFF.

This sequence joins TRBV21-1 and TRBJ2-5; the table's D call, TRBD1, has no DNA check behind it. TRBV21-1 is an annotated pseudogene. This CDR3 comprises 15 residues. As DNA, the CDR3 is TGTGCCAGCAGCAACGGGACACGCATGACGGAGACCCAGTACTTC. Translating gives CASSNGTRMTETQYF.

The CDR3 DNA reads as TGTGCCACCACAACCCATCCTCTAACGAAAAACACTGAAGCTTTCTTT. The encoded protein is CATTTHPLTKNTEAFF. J is TRBJ1-1 and V is TRBV15; no firm D call. Looked up from germline, CDR1 is LNHNV and CDR2 is YYDKDF (reference sequence). The ends were cut back, 7 bases at V and 2 bases at J, with 20 bases in the middle. The CDR3 extends over 16 amino acids.

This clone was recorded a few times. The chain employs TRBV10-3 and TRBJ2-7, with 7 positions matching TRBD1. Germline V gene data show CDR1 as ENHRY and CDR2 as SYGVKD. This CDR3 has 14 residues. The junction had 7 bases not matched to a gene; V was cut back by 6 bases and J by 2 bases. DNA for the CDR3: TGTGCCATCAGGACGTCCGACAGGGCCTACGAGCAGTACTTC. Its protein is CAIRTSDRAYEQYF.

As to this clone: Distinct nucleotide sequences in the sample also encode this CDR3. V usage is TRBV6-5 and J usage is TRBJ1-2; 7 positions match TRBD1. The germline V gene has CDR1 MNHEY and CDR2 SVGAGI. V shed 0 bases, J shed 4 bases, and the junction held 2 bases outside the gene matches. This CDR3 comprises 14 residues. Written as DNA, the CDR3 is TGTGCCAGCAGTTACTCGCGACAGGGCTATGGCTACACCTTC. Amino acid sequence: CASSYSRQGYGYTF.

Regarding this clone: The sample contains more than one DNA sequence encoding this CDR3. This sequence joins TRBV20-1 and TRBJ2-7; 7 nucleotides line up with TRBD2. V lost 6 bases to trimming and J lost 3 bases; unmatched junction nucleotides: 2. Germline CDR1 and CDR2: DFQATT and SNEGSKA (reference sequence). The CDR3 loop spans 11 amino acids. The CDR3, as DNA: TGCAGTGCCCGGACTAGCTACGAGCAGTACTTC. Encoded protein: CSARTSYEQYF.

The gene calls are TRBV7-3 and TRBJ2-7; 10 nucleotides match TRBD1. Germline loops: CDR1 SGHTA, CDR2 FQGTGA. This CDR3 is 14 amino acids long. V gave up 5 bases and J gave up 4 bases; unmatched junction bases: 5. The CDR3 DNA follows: TGTGCCAGCAGCCCGACAGGGGGCGATTACGAGCAGTACTTC. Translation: CASSPTGGDYEQYF.

The CDR3 loop reads CAWDRGRTGNTIYF. CDR3 DNA: TGTGCCTGGGATAGGGGTAGGACGGGAAACACCATATATTTT. The J gene is TRBJ1-3, the V gene TRBV30, with D possibly matching TRBD1 (5 bases). Trimming took off 5 bases at V and 4 bases at J, with 15 bases between the two ends. CDR1 is GTSNPN, CDR2 SVGIG, per germline (reference sequence). The CDR3 length is 14 residues.

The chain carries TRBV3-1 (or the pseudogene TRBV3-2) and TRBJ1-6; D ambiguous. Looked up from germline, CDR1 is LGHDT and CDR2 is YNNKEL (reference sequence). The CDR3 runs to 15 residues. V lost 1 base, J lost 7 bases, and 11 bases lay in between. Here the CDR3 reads CASSQVVAPNSPLHF. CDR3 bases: TGTGCCAGCAGCCAAGTGGTGGCTCCCAATTCACCCCTCCACTTT.

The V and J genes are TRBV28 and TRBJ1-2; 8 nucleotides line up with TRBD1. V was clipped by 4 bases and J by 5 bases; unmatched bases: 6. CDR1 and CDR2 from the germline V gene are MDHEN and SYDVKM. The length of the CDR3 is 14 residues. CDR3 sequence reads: CASSSGQGGYGYTF. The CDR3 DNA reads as TGTGCCAGCAGTTCAGGACAGGGAGGGTATGGCTACACCTTC.

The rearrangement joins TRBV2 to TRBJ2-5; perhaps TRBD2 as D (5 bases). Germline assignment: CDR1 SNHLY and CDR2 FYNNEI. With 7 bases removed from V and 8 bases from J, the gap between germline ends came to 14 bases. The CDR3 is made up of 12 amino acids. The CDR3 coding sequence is TGTGCCAGCACTCTAAGAGGGTATACCCAGTACTTC. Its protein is CASTLRGYTQYF.

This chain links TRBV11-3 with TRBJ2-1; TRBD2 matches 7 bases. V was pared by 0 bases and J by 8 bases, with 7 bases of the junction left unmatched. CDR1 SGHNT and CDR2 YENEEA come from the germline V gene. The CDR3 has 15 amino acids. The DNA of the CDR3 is TGTGCCAGCAGCTTAGAGGCGGGAGCCTCCTATGAGCAGTTCTTC. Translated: CASSLEAGASYEQFF.

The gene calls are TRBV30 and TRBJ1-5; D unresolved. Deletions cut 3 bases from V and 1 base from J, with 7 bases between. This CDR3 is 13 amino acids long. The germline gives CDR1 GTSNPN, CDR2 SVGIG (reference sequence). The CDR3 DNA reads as TGTGCCTGGAGACCGGGGAGCAATCAGCCCCAGCATTTT. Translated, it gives CAWRPGSNQPQHF.

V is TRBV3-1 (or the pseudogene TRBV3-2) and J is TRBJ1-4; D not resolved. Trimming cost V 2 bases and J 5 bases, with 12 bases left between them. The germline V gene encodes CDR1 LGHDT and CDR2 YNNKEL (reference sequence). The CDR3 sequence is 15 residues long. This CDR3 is CASSQKWAGNEKLFF. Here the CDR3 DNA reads TGTGCCAGCAGCCAAAAGTGGGCGGGAAATGAAAAACTGTTTTTT.

CDR3 DNA: TGTGCCAGCAGCCCTGGACAGGGGTATAATTCACCCCTCCACTTT. Translated: CASSPGQGYNSPLHF. V and J are TRBV4-2 and TRBJ1-6, with 9 positions matching TRBD1. Trimming removed 4 bases from V and 4 bases from J; junction bases left unmatched: 2. The V gene's germline CDR1 is LGHNA and CDR2 YNFKEQ. The CDR3 length is 15 residues.

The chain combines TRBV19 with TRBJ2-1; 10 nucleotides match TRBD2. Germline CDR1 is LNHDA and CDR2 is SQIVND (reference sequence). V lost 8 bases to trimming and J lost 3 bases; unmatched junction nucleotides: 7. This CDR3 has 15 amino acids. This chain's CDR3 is CASARTSGDYNEQFF. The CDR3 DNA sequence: TGTGCCAGTGCTCGGACTAGCGGAGACTACAATGAGCAGTTCTTC.